This T cell receptor beta chain originates from a study of T-cell reconstitution after alpha-beta-depleted transplantation in children. Findings and limits, study-wide: The high TCRbeta diversity at day 60 in some patients came from surviving recipient T cells and thymic progenitors. Several hundred rapidly expanded clones from non-depleted graft cells reportedly supplied alpha-beta T cells about two months post-transplant. T-cell numbers and diversity, one year after transplant, stemmed largely from T cells that were newly produced.

The authors prepared the TCRbeta library with unique molecular identifiers. TCRdb processed the PCR reads anew with MiXCR; each CDR3 protein has one entry. The repertoire holds around 300,000 distinct CDR3 sequences, roughly 25% seen once, with 11% in the top ten. J lost 1 base, V lost 5 bases, and 4 bases had no gene match. CDR1 SEHNR and CDR2 FQNEAQ come from the germline V gene (reference sequence). The CDR3 runs to 14 residues. This clonotype was detected only a few times. Its antigen is still unknown. The V call is TRBV7-9, the J call TRBJ1-1; 7 bases map to TRBD1. The sequence was obtained from a male patient between 10 and 17 years old who had a stem cell transplant for acute lymphoblastic leukemia, so the T cells may come from the graft donor. Sequencing was performed on PBMCs, mostly from graft donor cells, taken 180 days after TCRalphabeta/CD19-depleted stem cell transplant. CDR3 nucleotides: TGTGCCAGCAGCGATTACAGGGGGAACACTGAAGCTTTCTTT. Translated: CASSDYRGNTEAFF.